Given below is one T cell receptor (beta chain) in context. The data are from a study of graft-versus-host responses after intestinal transplantation. The protocol was immunoSEQ multiplex PCR, while the TCRdb copy is restricted to in-frame clones and leaves out a portion. The repertoire consists of 19,000 or so clones, with about nine tenths occurring once and the leading ten covering 8% to 9.5%. The CDR3 sequence is 14 residues long. The V gene's germline CDR1 is MGHRA and CDR2 YSYEKL. With 4 bases removed from V and 10 bases from J, the gap between germline ends came to 14 bases. The TCR was taken from a human patient who received an intestinal transplant, so some T cells may come from the graft donor. This chain joins TRBV4-1 and TRBJ1-6; no clear D gene. Sequenced here: PBMCs, sampled roughly 32 weeks after intestinal transplant. The CDR3 sequence is CASSLPNRLSPLHF. Here the CDR3 DNA reads TGCGCCAGCAGCCTCCCGAATAGACTCTCACCCCTCCACTTT.